The 18 T cell receptor beta chains listed next were all sequenced from one sample in a study of CD8 T cells in ankylosing spondylitis. Findings and limits, study-wide: Made up of fewer than ten highly homologous variants, a TCR beta motif appeared characteristic of ankylosing spondylitis blood.

TCRdb re-derived calls from the 5' RACE reads in MiXCR, one entry per CDR3 protein. The table has roughly 670,000 distinct CDR3 sequences, around 17% seen once. These receptors' targets are unknown. The material sequenced was blood, either unsorted or a sorted T cell fraction (not recorded which). These receptors were collected from a male donor with ankylosing spondylitis.

This chain connects TRBV7-3 to TRBJ2-1; a weak D match, TRBD1 (5 bases). The CDR3 spans 16 residues. The V end lost 5 bases, the J end lost 6 bases, and 20 bases lay between the germline ends. Looked up from germline, CDR1 is SGHTA and CDR2 is FQGTGA. The CDR3 coding sequence is TGTGCCAGCAGCGCTGGGGCAAACCCAACGGGCAATGAGCAGTTCTTC. The encoded protein is CASSAGANPTGNEQFF.

This clonotype has only one observation. A read error may produce the germline difference seen at one junction end. This chain links TRBV29-1 with TRBJ2-2; D may be TRBD2 (5 bases). The CDR3 totals 12 residues. Germline V gene lookup returns CDR1 SQVTM and CDR2 ANQGSEA. The DNA of the CDR3 is TGCAGCGTGACCCCGAATACCGGGGAGCTGTTTTTC. Residues: CSVTPNTGELFF.

There are a few counts of this clonotype. The chain couples TRBV29-1 to TRBJ2-1, with 15 nucleotides matching TRBD2. Looked up from germline, CDR1 is SQVTM and CDR2 is ANQGSEA. The J segment lost 9 bases and the V segment lost 8 bases, leaving 8 bases of the junction unmatched. The CDR3 runs to 14 residues. CDR3 region: CSTPGLAGGIEQFF. The DNA for the CDR3 is TGCAGCACCCCGGGACTAGCGGGGGGTATTGAGCAGTTCTTC.

This clonotype appeared a few times. The V and J genes are TRBV4-1 and TRBJ2-6; 9 nucleotides align to TRBD1. Germline V gene lookup returns CDR1 MGHRA and CDR2 YSYEKL. Germline trimming cut 3 bases from V and 0 bases from J; bases unmatched to any gene: 6. The CDR3 extends over 18 amino acids. The CDR3 nucleotides read TGCGCCAGCAGCCAGGACAGGGGCCGTATCTCTGGGGCCAACGTCCTGACTTTC. Its protein is CASSQDRGRISGANVLTF.

This clonotype was picked up a small number of times. The V and J genes are TRBV7-9 and TRBJ2-3, with no clear D. The germline V and J ends were trimmed by 4 bases and 2 bases, with 13 bases remaining between them. Germline V CDR1 and CDR2: SEHNR, FQNEAQ (reference sequence). The CDR3 length is 15 residues. CDR3 DNA: TGTGCCAGCAGCTATCCACAGACCTACACAGATACGCAGTATTTT. Its protein is CASSYPQTYTDTQYF. Full variable domain (missing parts from reference TRBV7-9 and TRBJ2-3): DTGVSQNPRHKITKRGQNVTFRCDPISEHNRLYWYRQTLGQGPEFLTYFQNEAQLEKSRLLSDRFSAERPKGSFSTLEIQRTEQGDSAMYLCASSYPQTYTDTQYFGPGTRLTVL.

This clonotype was detected a few times. This chain links TRBV12-3 or TRBV12-4 with TRBJ2-7, with 10 positions matching TRBD2. The trim removed 5 bases at V and 5 bases at J, leaving 6 bases unmatched. CDR3 size: 14 residues. CDR3 loop: CASSPGTSVNEQYF. The CDR3 DNA reads TGTGCCAGCAGTCCCGGGACTAGCGTCAACGAGCAGTACTTC.

The chain is built from TRBV10-3 and TRBJ2-3; a possible D gene is TRBD2 (6 bases). The CDR3 totals 13 residues. V was pared by 8 bases and J by 2 bases, with 11 bases between. Germline V CDR1 and CDR2: ENHRY, SYGVKD. This CDR3 reads CAIAAGTTDTQYF. CDR3 DNA: TGTGCCATCGCGGCGGGGACCACAGATACGCAGTATTTT.

The chain joins TRBV12-3 or TRBV12-4 to TRBJ2-1; 8 bases fit TRBD2. J was trimmed by 2 bases and V by 8 bases; bases with no gene match: 5. The CDR3 runs to 14 residues. The CDR3 spells CASGSSGAYNEQFF. DNA for the CDR3: TGTGCCAGCGGGAGTAGCGGGGCCTACAATGAGCAGTTCTTC.

This clonotype occurred a few times. The chain uses TRBV5-1 and TRBJ2-1; tentatively, D is TRBD2 (6 bases). Germline V gene sequence: CDR1 SGHRS, CDR2 YFSETQ. The V gene lost 0 bases and the J gene lost 4 bases, with 11 bases spanning the gap. The CDR3 has 15 amino acids. CDR3 sequence: CASSLVPGAYNEQFF. The CDR3 nucleotides are TGCGCCAGCAGCTTGGTGCCGGGAGCTTACAATGAGCAGTTCTTC.

V gene TRBV5-6 combines with J gene TRBJ1-1; D uncertain. CDR3 length: 13 residues. CDR1 is SGHDT, CDR2 YYEEEE, per germline. V was shortened by 4 bases and J by 8 bases, with 15 bases between the two germline ends. In nucleotides, the CDR3 is TGTGCCAGCAGCCCACGTTCGGGCAGAGAAGCTTTCTTT. Translated: CASSPRSGREAFF.

This rearrangement joins TRBV7-6 to TRBJ2-1; 8 bases align to TRBD2. The length of the CDR3 is 16 residues. Germline CDR1 reads SGHVS; CDR2 reads FNYEAQ. Trimming cost V 5 bases and J 4 bases; bases outside gene matches: 10. The CDR3 region is CASSPTGGRMYNEQFF. CDR3 in DNA: TGTGCCAGCAGCCCGACGGGGGGGCGGATGTACAATGAGCAGTTCTTC.

V gene TRBV20-1 combines with J gene TRBJ2-7, with D unresolved. CDR1 and CDR2 (germline): DFQATT, SNEGSKA (reference sequence). With 0 bases removed from V and 1 base from J, the gap between germline ends came to 10 bases. The CDR3 sequence is 14 residues long. CDR3 region: CSARDTARSYEQYF. The CDR3 bases are TGCAGTGCTAGAGACACGGCCCGTTCCTACGAGCAGTACTTC.

The genes are TRBV20-1 and TRBJ2-2; 7 bases are shared with TRBD1. CDR1 and CDR2 (germline): DFQATT, SNEGSKA (reference sequence). This CDR3 has 12 amino acids. The DNA for the CDR3 is TGCAGCGCGACAGGGCAGGCCGGGGAGCTGTTTTTT. This sequence encodes CSATGQAGELFF.

This clonotype has only a few counts. This chain links TRBV5-1 with TRBJ2-6; TRBD1 or TRBD2 may be the D gene (6 bases each). Trimming removed 1 base from V and 4 bases from J, with 12 bases in between. The germline CDR1 and CDR2 sequences are SGHRS and YFSETQ. This CDR3 has 16 amino acids. CDR3 nucleotides: TGCGCCAGCAGCTTGTCGGGGGCGAGCGGGGCCAACGTCCTGACTTTC. Its translation: CASSLSGASGANVLTF. The entire variable domain, with the rest obtained from reference TRBV5-1 and TRBJ2-6, is as follows: KAGVTQTPRYLIKTRGQQVTLSCSPISGHRSVSWYQQTPGQGLQFLFEYFSETQRNKGNFPGRFSGRQFSNSRSEMNVSTLELGDSALYLCASSLSGASGANVLTFGAGSRLTVL.

J is TRBJ1-2 and V is TRBV4-1; 7 nucleotides match TRBD1. There are 15 residues in the CDR3. V was pared by 3 bases and J by 6 bases, with 10 bases of the junction left unmatched. Germline lookup yields CDR1 MGHRA and CDR2 YSYEKL. The CDR3 nucleotides are TGCGCCAGCAGCCATAGACAGGGCTCACAGGATGGCTACACCTTC. This gives the protein CASSHRQGSQDGYTF.

This clonotype showed up many times. The chain recombines TRBV6-4 with TRBJ2-3, with 7 bases aligning to TRBD2. J gave up 1 base and V 3 bases, and 4 bases lay outside the gene matches. This CDR3 is built from 15 residues. CDR1 is MRHNA, CDR2 SNTAGT, per germline. The CDR3 region is CASSESRGGTDTQYF. For the CDR3, the DNA is TGTGCCAGCAGTGAAAGCCGGGGGGGCACAGATACGCAGTATTTT.

This chain links TRBV6-5 with TRBJ2-5, with 7 bases lining up with TRBD2. Germline trimming cut 3 bases from V and 0 bases from J; bases unmatched to any gene: 4. This CDR3 spans 15 amino acids. In germline, CDR1 is MNHEY, CDR2 SVGAGI. The CDR3 is CASSYAGEYQETQYF. In DNA, the CDR3 is TGTGCCAGCAGTTATGCGGGGGAGTACCAAGAGACCCAGTACTTC.

J is TRBJ2-7 and V is TRBV2; maybe TRBD1 (5 bases). The CDR3 is made up of 14 amino acids. The germline V gene encodes CDR1 SNHLY and CDR2 FYNNEI. V lost 6 bases and J lost 2, with 14 bases in between. Here the CDR3 DNA reads TGTGCCAGCAGCCCCCCAGGGTCCCCCTACGAGCAGTACTTC. Its protein is CASSPPGSPYEQYF.